Each of the 31 T cell receptor beta chains below was sequenced from the same sample in a study of blood T cell repertoires in COVID-19. Here immunoSEQ multiplex PCR was the method, and the copy in TCRdb shows in-frame clones only, minus some. The sample has 65,000 to 85,000 clones, about 79% seen once. The sequenced material came from peripheral blood. The origin of the receptors is a human donor in a cohort sampled during active COVID-19.

This chain uses TRBV25-1 with TRBJ2-7; 7 positions match TRBD1. Germline values: CDR1 MGHDK, CDR2 SYGVNS. The junction had 1 base not matched to a gene; V was cut back by 7 bases and J by 1 base. This CDR3 is 12 amino acids long. CDR3 amino acids: CASKGASYEQYF. CDR3 nucleotides: TGTGCCAGCAAGGGGGCATCCTACGAGCAGTACTTC.

This clone was detected once. The chain uses TRBV10-1 and TRBJ1-2; D ambiguous. Germline CDR1 and CDR2: WNHNN and SYGVQD (reference sequence). The CDR3 has 15 amino acids. The V and J ends lost 3 bases and 0 bases respectively, with 11 bases between them. The DNA for the CDR3 is TGCGCCAGCAGTGATGAACCTCACACTAACTATGGCTACACCTTC. Residues: CASSDEPHTNYGYTF.

This chain uses TRBV11-3 with TRBJ2-1; 15 nucleotides align to TRBD2. Unmatched junction bases numbered 1, after V lost 1 base and J lost 9 bases. The CDR3 contains 15 residues. Germline values: CDR1 SGHNT, CDR2 YENEEA. The CDR3 here is CASSLGTSGGAEQFF. In nucleotides, the CDR3 is TGTGCCAGCAGCTTAGGGACTAGCGGGGGGGCTGAGCAGTTCTTC.

The chain joins TRBV28 to TRBJ2-3; 10 bases line up with TRBD2. J was trimmed by 4 bases and V by 6 bases; bases with no gene match: 10. From germline, CDR1 is MDHEN and CDR2 SYDVKM. The CDR3 is made up of 16 amino acids. This chain's CDR3 is CASSPFQRGGSDTQYF. The CDR3 DNA is TGTGCCAGCAGCCCATTCCAGCGGGGGGGCTCAGATACGCAGTATTTT.

The chain has TRBV29-1 and TRBJ2-3; tentative D call: TRBD1 (6 bases). The CDR3 totals 13 residues. With 6 bases removed from V and 4 bases from J, the gap between germline ends came to 14 bases. The germline V gene has CDR1 SQVTM and CDR2 ANQGSEA. CDR3: CSVRGGGSDTQYF. The CDR3 DNA reads TGCAGCGTCAGGGGCGGTGGGTCAGATACGCAGTATTTT.

J is TRBJ2-1 and V is TRBV10-3; D may be TRBD2 (5 bases). V lost 6 bases to trimming and J lost 4 bases, with 13 bases between them. Germline CDR1 ENHRY, CDR2 SYGVKD. This CDR3 is 14 amino acids long. The CDR3 loop reads CAIRSSAVYNEQFF. The CDR3 nucleotides are TGTGCCATCAGGTCGTCAGCGGTATACAATGAGCAGTTCTTC.

The V gene is TRBV3-1 (or the pseudogene TRBV3-2), the J gene TRBJ1-1; 9 nucleotides align to TRBD1. The CDR3 totals 14 residues. CDR1 is LGHDT, CDR2 YNNKEL, per germline (reference sequence). V lost 3 bases, J lost 4 bases, and 3 bases stayed unmatched. CDR3 bases: TGTGCCAGCAGCCAGAACAGGGGGCCCACTGAAGCTTTCTTT. Protein sequence: CASSQNRGPTEAFF.

This chain uses TRBV27 with TRBJ2-1; 8 nucleotides line up with TRBD2. V lost 2 bases and J lost 7; bases outside the gene matches: 4. Looked up from germline, CDR1 is MNHEY and CDR2 is SMNVEV (reference sequence). The length of the CDR3 is 14 residues. CDR3 coding DNA: TGTGCCAGCAGTTTAGGGCGGGGGGTTAATGAGCAGTTCTTC. This codes for CASSLGRGVNEQFF.

The rearrangement links TRBV7-9 to TRBJ1-2; 8 bases fit TRBD1. The trim removed 4 bases at V and 0 bases at J, leaving 16 bases unmatched. Germline lookup yields CDR1 SEHNR and CDR2 FQNEAQ (reference sequence). The CDR3 consists of 19 residues. The CDR3 coding sequence is TGTGCCAGCAGCTCACAGGGGTGGGCAGGGGGCCTTTCTAACTATGGCTACACCTTC. It is translated as CASSSQGWAGGLSNYGYTF. Using reference TRBV7-9 and TRBJ1-2 for the parts outside the CDR3, the full variable domain is DTGVSQNPRHKITKRGQNVTFRCDPISEHNRLYWYRQTLGQGPEFLTYFQNEAQLEKSRLLSDRFSAERPKGSFSTLEIQRTEQGDSAMYLCASSSQGWAGGLSNYGYTFGSGTRLTVV.

The rearrangement joins TRBV6-5 to TRBJ2-1; 9 bases map to TRBD1. Germline loops: CDR1 MNHEY, CDR2 SVGAGI. The CDR3 contains 15 residues. The V and J ends lost 6 bases and 8 bases, in that order; junction bases with no gene match: 11. The CDR3 protein is CASSIGQGSGYEQFF. The CDR3 DNA reads as TGTGCCAGCAGCATAGGACAGGGGAGCGGATATGAGCAGTTCTTC.

This rearrangement joins TRBV6-6 to TRBJ1-2; D ambiguous. The V gene's germline CDR1 is MNHNY and CDR2 SVGAGI (reference sequence). This CDR3 is 9 amino acids long. In DNA form, the CDR3 reads TGTGTTGTCGGGGATGGCTACACCTTC. Translated: CVVGDGYTF.

This clone was detected a few times. The chain has TRBV6-5 and TRBJ1-2, with 10 bases aligning to TRBD1. The CDR3 covers 15 residues. Trimming at V came to 0 bases and at J to 8 bases, leaving 6 bases not matched to a gene. Germline V gene sequence: CDR1 MNHEY, CDR2 SVGAGI. CDR3 DNA: TGTGCCAGCAGTTACTCGATAGGGGACAGGGGCGGCTACACCTTC. Residues: CASSYSIGDRGGYTF.

Only one count was recorded for this clone. The chain joins TRBV5-1 to TRBJ2-3, with TRBD2 matching 7 bases. Germline CDR1 is SGHRS and CDR2 is YFSETQ. This CDR3 contains 15 residues. Trimming took 0 bases from V and 1 from J; bases not matched to a gene: 2. DNA for the CDR3: TGCGCCAGCAGCTTGGCTCTAGCGGGCACAGATACGCAGTATTTT. Encoded protein: CASSLALAGTDTQYF.

The rearrangement joins TRBV11-3 to TRBJ2-7, with no clear D. CDR3 length: 13 amino acids. V dropped 3 bases and J dropped 4 bases, with 10 bases sitting between them. Germline loops: CDR1 SGHNT, CDR2 YENEEA. The DNA of the CDR3 is TGTGCCAGCAGCTTGGGCCCTGATTACGAGCAGTACGTC. Translated, it gives CASSLGPDYEQYV.

This sequence joins TRBV6-5 and TRBJ2-3; 7 bases fit TRBD1. The V gene's germline CDR1 is MNHEY and CDR2 SVGAGI. This CDR3 region has 15 residues. Trimming took 5 bases from V and 4 from J; bases not matched to a gene: 9. The CDR3 loop reads CASSTGTAAPDTQYF. The CDR3 region has the DNA TGTGCCAGCAGTACAGGGACAGCCGCTCCAGATACGCAGTATTTT.

The rearrangement links TRBV7-9 to TRBJ1-2; D may be TRBD1 (6 bases). V lost 4 bases, J lost 2 bases, and 17 bases lay in between. Germline CDR1 reads SEHNR; CDR2 reads FQNEAQ (reference sequence). This CDR3 spans 16 amino acids. The CDR3 DNA sequence: TGTGCCAGCAGCTCCCCTTCGGGGGGCGGAAACTATGGCTACACCTTC. This encodes CASSSPSGGGNYGYTF.

The gene calls are TRBV27 and TRBJ2-3; no firm D call. Germline lookup yields CDR1 MNHEY and CDR2 SMNVEV (reference sequence). Deletions cut 0 bases from V and 0 bases from J, with 13 bases between. The CDR3 runs to 17 residues. DNA for the CDR3: TGTGCCAGCAGTTTATCGAGGATCATTACTAGCACAGATACGCAGTATTTT. It translates to CASSLSRIITSTDTQYF.

V usage is TRBV5-6 and J usage is TRBJ1-3; D uncertain. Germline V gene sequence: CDR1 SGHDT, CDR2 YYEEEE. V gave up 4 bases and J gave up 0 bases, with 8 bases separating them. This CDR3 region has 14 residues. CDR3 sequence reads: CASSTVRSGNTIYF. The CDR3 bases are TGTGCCAGCAGCACAGTGCGCTCTGGAAACACCATATATTTT.

The chain has TRBV10-3 and TRBJ1-2; the match to TRBD1 covers 8 bases. The germline gives CDR1 ENHRY, CDR2 SYGVKD. This CDR3 spans 14 amino acids. The trim removed 7 bases at V and 7 bases at J, leaving 11 bases unmatched. CDR3 sequence: CAITKGTGLFGYTF. CDR3 in DNA: TGTGCCATCACCAAGGGGACAGGATTATTTGGCTACACCTTC.

The V gene is TRBV30, the J gene TRBJ1-2; TRBD1 agrees at 9 bases. CDR3 length: 13 residues. V lost 4 bases and J lost 4; bases outside the gene matches: 4. Germline assignment: CDR1 GTSNPN and CDR2 SVGIG (reference sequence). The CDR3 DNA reads TGTGCCTGGACCCCGGGACAGGGCTATGGCTACACCTTC. Residues: CAWTPGQGYGYTF.

The chain recombines TRBV15 with TRBJ2-1, with 9 positions matching TRBD2. This CDR3 has 18 residues. Germline CDR1 is LNHNV and CDR2 is YYDKDF (reference sequence). Trimming cost V 4 bases and J 5 bases; bases outside gene matches: 15. CDR3 sequence reads: CATSNRTLAGARDNEQFF. CDR3 bases: TGTGCCACCAGCAACCGTACCTTAGCGGGGGCCCGAGACAATGAGCAGTTCTTC.

The chain employs TRBV3-1 (or the pseudogene TRBV3-2) and TRBJ2-7; 12 bases agree with TRBD2. Unmatched junction bases numbered 7, after V lost 4 bases and J lost 3 bases. This CDR3 has 16 residues. Per the germline V gene, CDR1 is LGHDT and CDR2 is YNNKEL (reference sequence). Here the CDR3 DNA reads TGTGCCAGCAGCCTCCTGACTAGCGGGAGATACTACGAGCAGTACGTC. This translates into CASSLLTSGRYYEQYV.

The sample holds one count of this clone. CDR3 sequence (DNA): TGTGCCTGGAGTGGGACAGGGGGCGGCTACACCTTC. This codes for CAWSGTGGGYTF. This chain links TRBV30 with TRBJ1-2; TRBD1 aligns across 11 bases. Unmatched junction bases numbered 0, after V lost 1 base and J lost 8 bases. The CDR3 is 12 residues long. Germline V gene data show CDR1 as GTSNPN and CDR2 as SVGIG (reference sequence). Full variable domain (rest looked up from reference TRBV30 and TRBJ1-2): SQTIHQWPATLVQPVGSPLSLECTVEGTSNPNLYWYRQAAGRGLQLLFYSVGIGQISSEVPQNLSASRPQDRQFILSSKKLLLSDSGFYLCAWSGTGGGYTFGSGTRLTVV.

This clone came up once. The CDR3 nucleotides read TGTGCCACCTCCGAGGTGGCGTTTGGAAACACCATATATTTT. Its translation: CATSEVAFGNTIYF. The chain combines TRBV19 with TRBJ1-3; D gene uncertain. The CDR3 runs 14 residues. The germline V gene encodes CDR1 LNHDA and CDR2 SQIVND (reference sequence). Trimming removed 10 bases at V and 3 bases at J, with 16 bases between.

The genes are TRBV28 and TRBJ1-4, with D perhaps TRBD1 (5 bases). Germline V gene sequence: CDR1 MDHEN, CDR2 SYDVKM. This CDR3 contains 15 residues. Trimming removed 2 bases from V and 0 bases from J, with 7 bases in between. Here the CDR3 DNA reads TGTGCCAGCAGTTTACAGGGTGCAACTAATGAAAAACTGTTTTTT. It codes for CASSLQGATNEKLFF.

In this sample, this clone turned up many times. This chain connects TRBV24-1 to TRBJ1-3, with D possibly matching TRBD1 (6 bases). From germline, CDR1 is KGHDR and CDR2 SFDVKD. The germline V and J ends were trimmed by 7 bases and 4 bases, with 28 bases remaining between them. The CDR3 extends over 19 amino acids. The CDR3 loop is CATRSDPQGTNLWGNTIYF. The CDR3 DNA sequence: TGTGCCACCAGAAGTGACCCTCAGGGGACAAATTTGTGGGGAAACACCATATATTTT.

The chain combines TRBV12-3 or TRBV12-4 with TRBJ2-3, with D unresolved. This CDR3 has 13 amino acids. The V gene lost 5 bases and the J gene lost 4 bases, with 10 bases spanning the gap. CDR3: CASSLISSDTQYF. Here the CDR3 DNA reads TGTGCCAGCAGTCTCATTAGCTCAGATACGCAGTATTTT.

The chain employs TRBV15 and TRBJ1-1, with TRBD1 as a possible D gene (5 bases). V dropped 0 bases and J dropped 1 base, with 15 bases sitting between them. Germline CDR1 reads LNHNV; CDR2 reads YYDKDF (reference sequence). This CDR3 is 17 amino acids long. The DNA of the CDR3 is TGTGCCACCAGCAGAGATAAAGGGGTAGGGGCGAACACTGAAGCTTTCTTT. Amino acids: CATSRDKGVGANTEAFF.

This chain links TRBV7-6 with TRBJ2-1; 7 nucleotides match TRBD2. The V gene end was trimmed by 2 bases and the J gene end by 9 bases; junction bases not matched to a gene: 19. The CDR3 contains 18 residues. Germline V lookup: CDR1 SGHVS, CDR2 FNYEAQ. Here the CDR3 reads CASSLITPGTLAEGEQFF. DNA of the CDR3: TGTGCCAGCAGCTTAATCACCCCGGGGACCCTAGCGGAGGGTGAGCAGTTCTTC.

This chain links TRBV6-5 with TRBJ1-5; the D gene is possibly TRBD1 (5 bases). This CDR3 comprises 14 residues. Germline V lookup: CDR1 MNHEY, CDR2 SVGAGI. Trimming shortened V by 6 bases and J by 6 bases, and 15 bases separated the two germline ends. CDR3: CASRPGGSGQPQHF. The CDR3 DNA reads as TGTGCCAGCAGGCCCGGGGGGTCTGGTCAGCCCCAGCATTTT.

This clone has more than one count but fewer than ten. The gene calls are TRBV24-1 and TRBJ2-3, with 9 bases lining up with TRBD1. This CDR3 spans 16 amino acids. The V gene's germline CDR1 is KGHDR and CDR2 SFDVKD. The junction had 11 bases not matched to a gene; V was cut back by 5 bases and J by 6 bases. The CDR3 coding sequence is TGTGCCACCAGTGCGTCCGGGACAGGGTTTGCTGATACGCAGTATTTT. As protein: CATSASGTGFADTQYF.